Sequencing of this T cell receptor (beta chain) was carried out in a study of breast tumors, draining lymph nodes, adjacent tissues (dated by TCRdb to about 2016). At the level of the whole study: TCR beta repertoires were compared across tumor, adjacent nontumor tissue and axillary lymph nodes obtained from breast cancer patients. In human breast cancer, the study set out to assess how tumor, surrounding tissue and draining lymph node repertoires relate to one another and whether T cells might be exchanged between them. Results and caveats for the whole study, not just this receptor: The conclusion that tumor T cells originate in lymph nodes was presented as consistent with a hypothesis rather than as directly demonstrated. In luminal-like breast cancer, tumor and nontumor tissue repertoires resembled each other significantly more than in basal-like breast cancer. The data were considered consistent with the idea that most tumor T cells come from the lymph node and then expand in tumor tissue. Tumor T-cell repertoires showed less diversity than lymph node repertoires and more diversity than nontumor tissue repertoires, and tumor T-cell repertoires showed preferential V and J gene usage.

TCRdb records Illumina HiSeq 2000 as the sequencer. Multiplex PCR amplification was used to build the TCR beta chain libraries. High-throughput sequencing was used to analyze the amplified TCR beta chain products. The raw public reads went through TCRdb reprocessing: fastp at Q25, MiXCR clone calling, in-frame beta chains kept. For every CDR3 protein sequence, its rows merge into one entry that carries the most common genes and DNA. The sample table shows 80,000 to 130,000 distinct CDR3 sequences, and over 20% are seen once. More than 0.9% of the sample is taken by the ten largest. Lymph node samples came from the axillary draining lymph nodes of breast cancer patients. V and J are trimmed by 6 bases and 3 bases, and the gene matches miss 8 bases of the junction. From a lookup of the germline V gene, CDR1 and CDR2 are MDHEN and SYDVKM. The CDR3 contains 14 residues, cysteine and phenylalanine counted. The retained sequence is limited to the CDR3, 42 bases, with the frame set at the first base.

There are a few counts of this clonotype. Its antigen target is currently unknown. No base-level quality is on record; no much larger clone is a single base apart. This sequence was found in a female donor with breast cancer. Some clones in this sample may be carry-over from other donors' samples. Input material: axillary lymph node tissue. The chain is assembled from TRBV28 and TRBJ2-7, with 7 middle bases fitting TRBD1. The sequenced DNA is TGTGCCAGCAGCACTTGGGACAGTTACTACGAGCAGTACTTC. It encodes CASSTWDSYYEQYF.